Listed here is a single T cell receptor beta chain. Random hexamers were used to reverse transcribe an amount of roughly 0.45 to 1 ug RNA. Amplification of TCR beta CDR3 was carried out by immunoSEQ multiplex PCR, which covered 54 Vbeta and 13 Jbeta segments. One entry per CDR3 protein, called by TCRdb with MiXCR from the immunoSEQ multiplex PCR reads. In the table there are tens of thousands of distinct CDR3 sequences, 85% to 95% of which are singletons. This sample stems from a study of CD8 T cells in Susac syndrome. From germline, CDR1 is MNHEY and CDR2 SVGEGT. This CDR3 has 14 residues. The V end was cut by 8 bases, the J end by 6 bases, with 20 bases between.

The V and J genes are TRBV6-2 or TRBV6-3 and TRBJ2-7; the D gene is possibly TRBD1 (6 bases). This TCR came from a human donor with Susac syndrome. Sequenced material: CD4+ T cells from PBMCs. The CDR3 sequence is CASGRQDFGVEQYF. CDR3 bases: TGTGCCAGCGGACGACAGGACTTTGGGGTCGAGCAGTACTTC.